This TCR beta chain came from a study of blood T cell repertoires in COVID-19. Original analysis: Scientists estimated how many nucleated cells there were by amplifying reference gene primers. Only in-frame clones appear in the TCRdb table, and some are missing; sequencing was by immunoSEQ multiplex PCR. D and trimming were read from the DNA, whereas the V and J calls and clone size are those reported in that table. This table holds 150,000 to 200,000 clones, more than 80% found once. Germline CDR1 MNHNS, CDR2 SASEGT. Trimming cost V 1 base and J 7 bases, with 11 bases left between them. There are 13 residues in the CDR3.

The chain uses TRBV6-1 and TRBJ2-7; D is possibly TRBD2 (6 bases). The TCR originated in a human donor in a cohort sampled during active COVID-19. The specimen sequenced was peripheral blood. The chain's CDR3 is CASSEVTSWEQYF. The CDR3 coding sequence is TGTGCCAGCAGTGAAGTCACTAGCTGGGAGCAGTACTTC.